This T cell receptor beta chain comes out of a study of blood T cells in healthy people across ages (dated by TCRdb to between 2014 and 2017). Regarding the complete study: In model experiments, template switching captured about one uniquely barcoded TCR beta cDNA molecule for every two T cells. The study measured age-related changes in TCR beta repertoire diversity using deep sequencing normalized with unique cDNA molecular identifiers. Four age groups were formed from the donors: young (average approximately 15 years), middle-aged (around 41), aged (approximately 60) and long-lived (about 80). Donors of different ages were randomly distributed across sequencing lanes to avoid experimental bias. Using the same blood draw, the study looked at two additional independent replicas of 1 million unique cDNA reads for two donors, one aged 18 to 29 and the other aged 80 or older.

The library was produced with 5' RACE. TCRdb names Illumina HiSeq 2500 as the instrument used. A second PCR of about 6 to 12 cycles was run with a J-beta primer mix and a sample-barcoded 5' primer. Each TCR beta cDNA molecule received a unique molecular identifier from a template-switch 5' adaptor carrying 12 random nucleotides. Each sample yielded at least 2.5 million CDR3-containing paired-end reads. First-strand cDNA was synthesized from all RNA with the Mint cDNA synthesis kit, primed by a TRBC-specific oligonucleotide. All cDNA was treated with uracil-DNA glycosylase and then went through a first 18-cycle PCR with the universal primers M1SS and BC2_uni_R. Turning to the authors' computational methods: For normalization, 1 million high-quality reads, each with a distinct molecular identifier, were randomly selected from each sample. Reads with shared molecular identifiers were discarded instead of being binned into consensus sequences. CDR3 identification, clonotype clustering and error correction used MiTCR with a Q25 quality threshold and the strictest error-elimination algorithm. A nonparametric unseen species model with Euler transformation was used to estimate a lower bound on total TCR beta diversity. The raw public reads went through TCRdb reprocessing: fastp at Q25, MiXCR clone calling, in-frame beta chains kept. Rows are unified per CDR3 protein, each entry keeping the most common DNA and genes. These V and J calls are TCRdb output, not the study's own analysis. The sample has around 710,000 distinct CDR3 sequences on record, roughly two fifths of them singletons. The biggest ten clones account for 20% to 25% of the sample.

In this sample, this clonotype turned up a few times. There is no known antigen for this receptor. The sample holds no much larger clone one base away, and base qualities are not on file. Systemically healthy Caucasian individuals from Russia, 35 to 40 in total and aged about 6 to 100 years, were included as donors. Each donor gave ten milliliters of peripheral blood, collected into EDTA-treated Vacutainer tubes. PBMCs were isolated by Ficoll-Paque density-gradient centrifugation, with at least 6 million obtained per sample. Trizol reagent was used to extract total RNA from PBMCs, with at least 6 micrograms per sample. For every donor, an aliquot of PBMCs went through flow cytometry to measure the percentages of naive CD45RAhigh/CD27high T cells. The CDR3 has 21 amino acids, counting the end cysteine and phenylalanine. CDR3 DNA is the only sequence kept; it has 63 bases, read in frame from the first base. Unmatched junction bases come to 13, with V trimmed by 3 bases and J by 0 bases. From a lookup of the germline V gene, CDR1 and CDR2 are SGHTA and FQGTGA.

General findings and caveats noted by the study authors: Observed TCR beta diversity per million T cells fell roughly linearly with age, and a significant reduction was already apparent by age approximately 41. Because the CMV infection status of the donors was unknown, age-related changes in expanded clonotypes may potentially have been confounded. Estimates of total diversity based on one million sequenced T cells were considered lower bounds and underestimates. A strong correlation was found between observed TCR beta diversity and the percentage of naive T cells measured by flow cytometry. Compared with the aged group, the long-lived group had more naive CD4+ T cells, fewer expanded clones and increased TCR diversity, a pattern suggesting age selection. Conclusive comparison of naive and antigen-experienced compartments was prevented by the profiling of bulk unsorted PBMCs.

The sequence is built from TRBV7-3 and TRBJ2-1; TRBD2 aligns with 14 central bases. The receptor's source is a woman aged 60-70 years in good health. Sequencing was carried out using blood. This receptor carries the CDR3 CASSLIAGLAGERSSYNEQFF. The nucleotide sequence reads as follows: TGTGCCAGCAGCTTGATAGCGGGACTAGCGGGAGAAAGGAGCTCCTACAATGAGCAGTTCTTC.